These 10 T cell receptor beta chains came from one sample sequenced in a study of PD-1 blockade in classical Hodgkin lymphoma. Exposure to brentuximab vedotin varied, and each patient had relapsed following autologous stem cell transplantation. TCRdb keeps only in-frame clones here, not all; method: immunoSEQ multiplex PCR. Among some 18,000 clones listed, about 81% were seen once. This sample comprised peripheral blood mononuclear cells (PBMCs), obtained before the second cycle of nivolumab. The source is a human donor with classical Hodgkin lymphoma.

This chain uses TRBV13 with TRBJ2-7; 7 bases align to TRBD1. The CDR3 spans 14 residues. Looked up from germline, CDR1 is PRHDT and CDR2 is FYEKMQ (reference sequence). After removal of 5 bases from V and 2 bases from J, the junction contained 6 bases not matched to a gene. The CDR3 reads CASSRGQLAYEQYF. CDR3 in DNA: TGTGCCAGCAGCCGGGGACAGCTTGCCTACGAGCAGTACTTC.

The V and J genes are TRBV7-8 and TRBJ2-7; D is possibly TRBD1 (5 bases). V was pared by 5 bases and J by 3 bases, with 20 bases between. Germline assignment: CDR1 SGHVS and CDR2 FQNEAQ. The CDR3 has 16 amino acids. The CDR3 region is CASSLTNRFAGYEQYF. DNA for the CDR3: TGTGCCAGCAGCCTCACAAACAGGTTCGCCGGCTACGAGCAGTACTTC. The full variable domain, its missing parts supplied by reference TRBV7-8 and TRBJ2-7, is GAGVSQSPRYKVAKRGQDVALRCDPISGHVSLFWYQQALGQGPEFLTYFQNEAQLDKSGLPSDRFFAERPEGSVSTLKIQRTQQEDSAVYLCASSLTNRFAGYEQYFGPGTRLTVT.

This chain links TRBV30 with TRBJ1-5; D may be TRBD1 (5 bases). The V end lost 4 bases, the J end lost 6 bases, and 13 bases lay between the germline ends. Germline V gives CDR1 GTSNPN, CDR2 SVGIG (reference sequence). This CDR3 comprises 13 residues. Here the CDR3 DNA reads TGTGCCTGGATTTGCAGGGAAAGTCAGCCCCAGCATTTT. Translation gives CAWICRESQPQHF.

J is TRBJ2-7 and V is TRBV10-3; D gene unclear. From germline, CDR1 is ENHRY and CDR2 SYGVKD. The V end lost 0 bases, the J end lost 9 bases, and 9 bases lay between the germline ends. CDR3 length: 12 residues. As DNA, the CDR3 is TGTGCCATCAGTGAGTCCGGCCCCCCGCAGTACTTC. Protein product: CAISESGPPQYF.

The rearrangement uses TRBV14 and TRBJ1-3; no clear D. Looked up from germline, CDR1 is SGHDN and CDR2 is FVKESK. There are 16 residues in the CDR3. V lost 4 bases to trimming and J lost 0 bases, with 13 bases between them. This CDR3 is CASSRTGFFSGNTIYF. The DNA for the CDR3 is TGTGCCAGCAGCCGGACCGGGTTCTTCTCTGGAAACACCATATATTTT.

The chain has TRBV5-8 and TRBJ1-5; D uncertain. CDR1 and CDR2 from the germline V gene are SGHTS and YDEGEE. V lost 2 bases and J 5 bases, leaving 11 bases between the germline ends. This CDR3 is 14 amino acids long. The CDR3 region has the DNA TGTGCCAGCAGCTTTCTCAACGAAGATCAGCCCCAGCATTTT. As protein: CASSFLNEDQPQHF. The full variable domain, with the rest looked up from reference TRBV5-8 and TRBJ1-5, is EAGVTQSPTHLIKTRGQQATLRCSPISGHTSVYWYQQALGLGLQFLLWYDEGEERNRGNFPPRFSGRQFPNYSSELNVNALELEDSALYLCASSFLNEDQPQHFGDGTRLSIL.

The genes are TRBV18 and TRBJ1-3, with D perhaps matching TRBD1 (6 bases). CDR1 and CDR2 from the germline V gene are KGHSH and LQKENI. The ends were cut back, 4 bases at V and 4 bases at J, with 11 bases in the middle. The CDR3 is 14 residues long. CDR3 sequence reads: CASSRGGVGNTIYF. The DNA of the CDR3 is TGTGCCAGCTCACGCGGGGGCGTAGGAAACACCATATATTTT.

This chain uses TRBV6-4 with TRBJ1-1; 8 bases match TRBD1. This CDR3 is 14 amino acids long. The V and J ends lost 6 bases and 7 bases, in that order; junction bases with no gene match: 10. Germline assignment: CDR1 MRHNA and CDR2 SNTAGT. CDR3 nucleotides: TGTGCCAGCAGGGAACAGGACAGGGAAGGTGAAGCTTTCTTT. Amino acids: CASREQDREGEAFF.

This clone was counted between two and nine times. CDR3 DNA sequence: TGTGCCAGCAGTCCTATATGGGACGGTTACGAGCAGTACTTC. Translated: CASSPIWDGYEQYF. J is TRBJ2-7 and V is TRBV6-5; D may match TRBD1 or TRBD2 (5 bases each). V shed 5 bases and J shed 4 bases, with 15 bases lying between them. CDR3 length: 14 residues. Germline V gene data show CDR1 as MNHEY and CDR2 as SVGAGI.

The chain links TRBV19 to TRBJ2-7; no firm D call. The CDR3 spans 15 residues. Germline V CDR1 and CDR2: LNHDA, SQIVND (reference sequence). V lost 2 bases to trimming and J lost 1 base, with 12 bases between them. The CDR3: CASSITGGGSYEQYF. As DNA, the CDR3 is TGTGCCAGTAGTATAACGGGCGGTGGTTCCTACGAGCAGTACTTC.